This TCR beta chain was identified during a study of T cell repertoires in cytomegalovirus infection. Each CDR3 protein gets one entry after TCRdb re-called the reads with MiXCR. The data hold 65,000 to 90,000 distinct CDR3 sequences, with approximately 3.6% observed a single time. Overall study findings and caveats: The ex vivo response was dominated by HLA-C-restricted CMV-specific TCR beta clonotypes.

The CDR3 sequence is 15 residues long. Germline V gene data show CDR1 as SGHDN and CDR2 as FVKESK. V lost 0 bases to trimming and J lost 4 bases, with 9 bases between them. This clonotype has ten or more counts. The antigen remains unidentified. The chain has TRBV14 and TRBJ2-2, with D possibly TRBD2 on 5 matching bases. This sequence was found in a human donor in good health (CMV status not recorded). Some clones in this sample may be carry-over from other donors' samples. The material sequenced was PBMCs. The CDR3 nucleotides are TGTGCCAGCAGCCAAGAACTAGAAGGCACCGGGGAGCTGTTTTTT. This encodes CASSQELEGTGELFF.